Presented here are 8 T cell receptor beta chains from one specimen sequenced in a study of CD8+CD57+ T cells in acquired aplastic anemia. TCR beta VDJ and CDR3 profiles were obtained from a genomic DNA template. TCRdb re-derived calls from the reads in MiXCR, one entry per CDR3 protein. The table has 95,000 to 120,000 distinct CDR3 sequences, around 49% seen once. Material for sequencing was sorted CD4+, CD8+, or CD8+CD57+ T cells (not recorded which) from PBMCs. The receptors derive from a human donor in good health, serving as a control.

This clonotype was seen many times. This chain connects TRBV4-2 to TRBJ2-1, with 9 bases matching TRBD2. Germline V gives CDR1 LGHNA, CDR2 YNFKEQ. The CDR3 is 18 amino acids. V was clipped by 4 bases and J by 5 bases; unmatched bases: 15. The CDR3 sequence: CASSPGGRARADNNEQFF. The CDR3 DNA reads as TGTGCCAGCAGCCCAGGCGGGAGGGCCAGGGCGGATAACAATGAGCAGTTCTTC.

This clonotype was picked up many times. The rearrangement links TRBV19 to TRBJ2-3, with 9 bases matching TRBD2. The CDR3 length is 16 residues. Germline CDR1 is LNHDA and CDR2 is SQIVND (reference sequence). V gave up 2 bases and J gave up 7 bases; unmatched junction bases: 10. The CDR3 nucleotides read TGTGCCAGTAGTATAATTTGGGCGGGGGGGCGAAATACGCAGTATTTT. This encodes CASSIIWAGGRNTQYF.

The CDR3 is CASSYGNRIQETQYF. DNA for the CDR3: TGCGCCAGCAGTTACGGGAACAGGATCCAAGAGACCCAGTACTTC. The chain combines TRBV10-1 with TRBJ2-5, with D perhaps assigned TRBD1 or TRBD2 (5 bases each). V lost 5 bases and J lost 1, with 14 bases in between. Germline V gene data show CDR1 as WNHNN and CDR2 as SYGVQD (reference sequence). The CDR3 has 15 amino acids.

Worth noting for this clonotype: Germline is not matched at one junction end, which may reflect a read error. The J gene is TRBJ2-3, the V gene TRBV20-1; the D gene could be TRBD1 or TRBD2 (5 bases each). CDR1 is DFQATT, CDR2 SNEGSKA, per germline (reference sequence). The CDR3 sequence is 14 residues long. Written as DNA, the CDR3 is TGCGGTGCTGCAAGGGACGGCCGTCCAGATACGCAGTATTTT. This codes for CGAARDGRPDTQYF.

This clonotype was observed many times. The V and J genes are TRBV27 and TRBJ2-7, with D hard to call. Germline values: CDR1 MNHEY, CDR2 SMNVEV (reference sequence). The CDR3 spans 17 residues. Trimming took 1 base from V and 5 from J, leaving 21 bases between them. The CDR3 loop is CASSLFLGVGGQDEQYF. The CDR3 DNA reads TGTGCCAGCAGTTTATTTCTTGGGGTGGGCGGTCAAGACGAGCAGTACTTC.

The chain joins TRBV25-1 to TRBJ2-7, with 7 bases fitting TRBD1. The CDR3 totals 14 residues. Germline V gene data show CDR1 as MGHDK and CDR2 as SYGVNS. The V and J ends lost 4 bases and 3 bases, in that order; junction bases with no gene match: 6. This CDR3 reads CASSGGTVSYEQYF. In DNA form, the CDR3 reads TGTGCCAGCAGTGGGGGGACAGTCAGCTACGAGCAGTACTTC.

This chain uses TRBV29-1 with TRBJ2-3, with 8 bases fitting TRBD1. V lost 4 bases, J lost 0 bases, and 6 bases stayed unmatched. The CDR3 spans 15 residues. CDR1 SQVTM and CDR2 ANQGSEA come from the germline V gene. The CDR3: CSVAAGTGSTDTQYF. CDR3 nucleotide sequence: TGCAGCGTTGCTGCCGGGACAGGTAGCACAGATACGCAGTATTTT.

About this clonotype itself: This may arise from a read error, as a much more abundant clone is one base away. CDR3 sequence (DNA): TGTGCCAGCAGCCAAGGGAAGAGTGGGCCGAACACTGGAGCTTTCTTT. Translation: CASSQGKSGPNTGAFF. J is TRBJ1-1 and V is TRBV4-2; D unresolved. CDR1 and CDR2 (germline): LGHNA, YNFKEQ. The CDR3 length is 16 residues.